This T cell receptor beta chain was profiled in a study of blood T cell repertoires in COVID-19 (dated by TCRdb to the early 2020s). For context, the study as a whole: The collaborator samples originated in the United States, Italy and Spain and spanned the acute and convalescent phases of COVID-19. Where available, HLA class I and class II types were taken from metadata supplied by the sample provider and were not determined by assay-based typing. Deeply sampled blood TCRbeta repertoires from subjects exposed to, actively infected with, or recovered from COVID-19 were included in the dataset. The repertoires were released in a freely available public database meant as a resource for research on the immune response to SARS-CoV-2. Samples came from the ongoing ImmuneRACE study (first 160 participants) plus 1,254 subjects from 6 global collaborators. Sample metadata almost always included a de-identified subject ID, COVID-19 status, age in years and sex. The prospective study material was composed of cDNA or gDNA derived from T cells, B-cell-depleted T cells, or PBMCs.

Collaborating institutions collected whole blood in K2EDTA tubes following their own protocols. For TCRbeta analysis, collaborator samples were shipped as frozen whole blood, as isolated PBMCs, or as DNA extracted from either sample type. The germline V gene sets CDR1 to SGDLS and CDR2 to YYNGEE. From cysteine to phenylalanine, the CDR3 is 14 amino acids long. Kept here is only the CDR3 DNA, which spans 42 bases and is read in frame from base 1. Here V drops 5 bases and J drops 8 bases, and the junction holds 7 bases not matched to any gene. TCRbeta CDR3 regions were amplified from genomic DNA by means of the immunoSEQ Assay, a bias-controlled multiplex PCR. The published analysis was carried out like this. The number of nucleated cells in each sample was estimated from the amplification of reference gene primers within the assay. Sequence reads were collapsed and filtered to measure the absolute abundance of every unique TCRbeta CDR3 rearrangement. For each sample, productive Simpson clonality was calculated as the square root of Simpson's diversity index across productive rearrangements. Here the immuneACCESS table is served through TCRdb, limited to in-frame sequences with V and J called. Missing clones are a known gap in these copies; in checked studies unresolved V genes cover under half, and the rest lacks a known reason. From that table come the V and J calls and clone size; the DNA was used to work out D and trimming. The sample table shows about 210,000 clones, and about 89% are seen once. The ten biggest clones cover 4% to 6% of the sample.

On this clone itself: No antigen is known for it. No base-level quality is on record; no much larger clone is a single base apart.

Here is what the overall study found, with its caveats: How much clinical and demographic metadata was included differed by source and by participant, and the metadata was provided uncurated.

The sample taken for sequencing was peripheral blood. The sequence links TRBV9 to TRBJ1-6; TRBD1 lines up with 7 middle nucleotides. The sequence came from a woman between 40 and 50 years old with acute or convalescent COVID-19. The CDR3 amino acid sequence is: CASSARTGDSPLHF. The bases are TGTGCCAGCAGTGCCAGGACAGGCGATTCACCCCTCCACTTT.